The T cell receptor (beta chain) described here comes from a study of Tregs in tolerant kidney transplant recipients. Notes on the study in general: The small number of patients limits these findings pending further validation.

This clone was observed a handful of times. Its antigen is undetermined. Thawed PBMCs were FACS-sorted into unstimulated CD4+CD25+CD127- regulatory T cells, CD4+CD25- non-regulatory cells, CD4 and CD8 cells. Sequenced by immunoSEQ multiplex PCR; TCRdb stores in-frame clones only, minus some. The sample gives 60,000 to 70,000 clones, roughly 89% of which show up once; over 9.5% is in the top ten. Germline V gives CDR1 SNHLY, CDR2 FYNNEI. The CDR3 has 16 amino acids. V was shortened by 2 bases and J by 2 bases, with 13 bases between the two germline ends. Sequences were derived from CD8+ T cells from blood, sampled before the transplant. The chain joins TRBV2 to TRBJ1-3; D not certain. The sequence was obtained from a human donor who received a combined kidney and bone marrow transplant. The CDR3 DNA follows: TGTGCCAGCAGTGAATCTAGAGTCGCGGCTGGAAACACCATATATTTT. Its protein is CASSESRVAAGNTIYF.